Listed here is a single T cell receptor beta chain. TCRdb keeps only in-frame clones here, not all; method: immunoSEQ multiplex PCR. Of approximately 25,000 clones in the sample, 72% are singletons; the top ten hold 43%. This record comes from a study of blood T cell repertoires in COVID-19. This CDR3 contains 12 residues. The germline V gene has CDR1 GTSNPN and CDR2 SVGIG (reference sequence). The ends were cut back, 1 base at V and 2 bases at J, with 5 bases in the middle. This chain links TRBV30 with TRBJ1-2, with no clear D. The TCR was taken from a woman at least 80 years old with acute or convalescent COVID-19. Sequencing input: peripheral blood. The DNA of the CDR3 is TGTGCCTGGAGTGGAGCCAACTATGGCTACACCTTC. Translation gives CAWSGANYGYTF.